This entry concerns a single T cell receptor beta chain. What it binds is not known. The length of the CDR3 is 15 residues. The ends lost 6 bases at V and 2 bases at J; junction bases unmatched: 7. Per germline, CDR1 SQVTM and CDR2 ANQGSEA. The healthy adult donors were HIV-negative and reported no recent acute infections or vaccinations. Only Caucasian adults living in Nashville, Tennessee made up the donor group. The method was immunoSEQ multiplex PCR; TCRdb's version includes in-frame clones alone and lacks a portion of them. The sample has millions of clones; around 90% are singletons. This sample is drawn from a study of shared clonotypes between healthy human individuals. Study-level findings and limits: Clonotypes shared by all four sorted-subset donors had higher generation probabilities than non-shared clonotypes. Clonotype sharing among donors, it was expected, would be affected by sequencing depth.

The receptor's source is a young man in good health. This chain joins TRBV29-1 and TRBJ2-3, with 11 bases matching TRBD2. The sample taken for sequencing was naive CD4+ T cells sorted from blood. As for subset: CD45RA+ positively selected. CDR3 residues: CSVVGTSGNTDTQYF. The CDR3 DNA sequence: TGCAGCGTCGTAGGGACTAGCGGTAACACAGATACGCAGTATTTT.